The rows below give T cell receptor beta chains drawn from one sample of a study of blood T cell repertoires in COVID-19. Generated by immunoSEQ multiplex PCR, the TCRdb table keeps only in-frame clones and is missing some. The profile shows some 400,000 clones, over 85% of them singletons. Sequencing used PBMCs or T cells enriched from blood (not recorded which). These receptors all stem from a woman aged 25 to 39 who had recovered from COVID-19. CDR3s include the opening cysteine and the closing phenylalanine or tryptophan. D genes are given only for firm matches. Some rows have no size entry. The others give once, few or many, or a class for an expanded clone.

D gene	clone size	J gene	V gene	CDR3 protein	CDR3 DNA
.	.	TRBJ1-3	TRBV7-2	CASSIGAQTGNTIYF	TGTGCCAGCAGCATAGGGGCGCAAACTGGAAACACCATATATTTT
TRBD1	.	TRBJ1-6	TRBV27	CASSNDRGNSPLHF	TGTGCCAGCAGTAATGACAGGGGGAATTCACCCCTCCACTTT
TRBD1	.	TRBJ2-7	TRBV28	CATGQGAYEQYF	TGTGCCACAGGACAGGGGGCCTACGAGCAGTACTTC
.	.	TRBJ1-2	TRBV28	CASSLQATNYGYTF	TGTGCCAGCAGTTTACAGGCAACCAACTATGGCTACACCTTC
.	once	TRBJ1-6	TRBV5-4	CASSLADMYNSPLHF	TGTGCCAGCAGCTTGGCGGACATGTATAATTCACCCCTCCACTTT
TRBD2	.	TRBJ2-7	TRBV7-9	CASTEAGGTDEQYF	TGTGCCAGCACTGAAGCGGGAGGGACCGACGAGCAGTACTTC
TRBD1	.	TRBJ1-1	TRBV27	CASRSGTGLGNTEAFF	TGTGCCAGCAGATCCGGGACAGGGTTGGGGAACACTGAAGCTTTCTTT
.	.	TRBJ2-2	TRBV6-5	CASSPVGGSSRELFF	TGTGCCAGCAGCCCCGTGGGGGGATCATCGAGGGAGCTGTTTTTT
TRBD1	once	TRBJ1-2	TRBV5-4	CASSPGQGSPYYGYTF	TGTGCCAGCAGCCCGGGACAGGGGAGCCCTTACTATGGCTACACCTTC
.	few	TRBJ1-2	TRBV7-9	CATEVWGPGYTF	TGTGCCACCGAGGTTTGGGGGCCTGGCTACACCTTC
TRBD2	once	TRBJ2-1	TRBV4-2	CASSHETSGGASRNEQFF	TGTGCCAGCAGCCATGAGACTAGCGGGGGGGCCTCTAGGAATGAGCAGTTCTTC
TRBD2	.	TRBJ2-7	TRBV7-2	CASSELAGPYEQYF	TGTGCCAGCAGCGAACTAGCGGGCCCCTACGAGCAGTACTTC
TRBD2	.	TRBJ2-1	TRBV4-2	CASSRLTSGYNEQFF	TGTGCCAGCAGCCGCCTGACTAGCGGCTACAATGAGCAGTTCTTC
TRBD2	.	TRBJ2-7	TRBV19	CASSGGTAPGDEQYF	TGTGCCAGTTCGGGGGGGACCGCACCCGGGGACGAGCAGTACTTC
TRBD2	.	TRBJ2-7	TRBV7-2	CASSPTSGGGPSYEQYF	TGTGCCAGCAGCCCGACTAGCGGGGGGGGACCCTCCTACGAGCAGTACTTC
.	.	TRBJ1-1	TRBV6-2/TRBV6-3	CASSYSMGRAGLNTEAFF	TGTGCCAGCAGTTACTCGATGGGGAGGGCAGGATTGAACACTGAAGCTTTCTTT
TRBD1	.	TRBJ2-7	TRBV30	CAWGTGGTYEQYF	TGTGCCTGGGGGACAGGGGGCACCTACGAGCAGTACTTC
.	.	TRBJ1-5	TRBV7-8	CASSLVEVATYSNQPQHF	TGTGCCAGCAGCTTAGTTGAGGTAGCCACTTATAGCAATCAGCCCCAGCATTTT
.	.	TRBJ2-7	TRBV2	CASKLQIYEQYF	TGTGCCAGCAAATTACAGATCTACGAGCAGTACTTC
.	once	TRBJ1-2	TRBV19	CASSISTGSAAYGYTF	TGTGCCAGTAGTATATCTACTGGCTCGGCGGCCTATGGCTACACCTTC
.	.	TRBJ1-1	TRBV29-1	CSVGRVPRGTEAFF	TGCAGCGTTGGGCGTGTCCCAAGAGGGACTGAAGCTTTCTTT
TRBD1	.	TRBJ2-3	TRBV7-2	CASLRDRGADTQYF	TGTGCCAGCCTTCGAGACAGGGGTGCAGATACGCAGTATTTT
.	.	TRBJ2-1	TRBV12-3/TRBV12-4	CASSRVGNEQFF	TGTGCCAGCAGCAGGGTTGGAAATGAGCAGTTCTTC
.	.	TRBJ1-5	TRBV28	CASSPNSQPQHF	TGTGCCAGCAGTCCCAACTCACAGCCCCAGCATTTT
.	.	TRBJ2-6	TRBV18	CASSRPGFSGANVLTF	TGTGCCAGCTCACGTCCAGGGTTCTCTGGGGCCAACGTCCTGACTTTC
.	.	TRBJ2-1	TRBV12-3/TRBV12-4	CASSPELYNEQFF	TGTGCCAGCAGCCCGGAGCTCTACAATGAGCAGTTCTTC
TRBD1	.	TRBJ1-1	TRBV5-1	CASSPPGQTMNTEAFF	TGCGCCAGCAGCCCCCCGGGACAGACTATGAACACTGAAGCTTTCTTT
TRBD2	.	TRBJ2-1	TRBV11-2	CASSSLAGPLNEQFF	TGTGCCAGCAGTTCCCTAGCGGGGCCCCTCAATGAGCAGTTCTTC
TRBD1	.	TRBJ2-2	TRBV11-2	CASRYRGLTGELFF	TGTGCCAGCCGCTACAGGGGGCTCACCGGGGAGCTGTTTTTT
TRBD1	.	TRBJ2-2	TRBV10-3	CAISEQGGINTGELFF	TGTGCCATCAGTGAACAGGGGGGTATCAACACCGGGGAGCTGTTTTTT
.	.	TRBJ1-2	TRBV28	CASSDSPNYGYTF	TGTGCCAGCAGCGACAGTCCTAACTATGGCTACACCTTC
TRBD1	.	TRBJ2-1	TRBV27	CASSLPTQLTGSSYNEQFF	TGTGCCAGCAGTTTACCCACACAGTTGACAGGGAGCTCCTACAATGAGCAGTTCTTC
.	.	TRBJ1-1	TRBV27	CASNEGSPNTEAFF	TGTGCCAGCAATGAGGGTTCCCCCAACACTGAAGCTTTCTTT
TRBD1	.	TRBJ1-4	TRBV5-4	CASSSGQGRGSNEKLFF	TGTGCCAGCAGCTCGGGACAGGGTAGAGGGTCTAATGAAAAACTGTTTTTT
.	.	TRBJ2-7	TRBV18	CASSPPDNYEQYF	TGTGCCAGCTCACCACCGGACAACTACGAGCAGTACTTC
TRBD2	.	TRBJ2-1	TRBV30	CAWSVRWWEGHEQFF	TGTGCCTGGAGTGTACGTTGGTGGGAGGGCCATGAGCAGTTCTTC
TRBD2	.	TRBJ2-7	TRBV19	CASRGGADGEQYF	TGTGCCAGTCGCGGGGGGGCGGATGGCGAGCAGTACTTC
.	.	TRBJ1-1	TRBV6-1	CASSDVLPEAFF	TGTGCCAGCAGTGATGTCCTCCCTGAAGCTTTCTTT
.	.	TRBJ1-4	TRBV5-1	CASSLGQINEKLFF	TGCGCCAGCAGCCTCGGACAGATTAATGAAAAACTGTTTTTT
.	.	TRBJ2-7	TRBV7-3	CASSSQGRDRNEQYF	TGTGCCAGCAGCTCACAGGGTCGGGATAGAAACGAGCAGTACTTC
.	.	TRBJ2-7	TRBV6-5	CASSYSFAYGTYEQYF	TGTGCCAGCAGTTACTCTTTTGCTTACGGGACCTACGAGCAGTACTTC
TRBD2	.	TRBJ2-2	TRBV4-2	CASSRGTSGGVRELFF	TGTGCCAGCAGCCGCGGGACTAGCGGGGGGGTTAGGGAGCTGTTTTTT
TRBD1	.	TRBJ1-4	TRBV5-1	CASSHGQGGNEKLFF	TGCGCCAGCAGCCACGGACAGGGAGGAAATGAAAAACTGTTTTTT
.	.	TRBJ1-3	TRBV4-3	CASSQERGGSGNTIYF	TGCGCCAGCAGCCAAGAAAGAGGAGGGTCTGGAAACACCATATATTTT
.	.	TRBJ1-6	TRBV28	CASSQETGYGSPLHF	TGTGCCAGCAGTCAAGAAACAGGGTATGGTTCACCCCTCCACTTT
.	.	TRBJ1-1	TRBV6-5	CASSPPGGREAFF	TGTGCCAGCAGTCCCCCGGGGGGCCGCGAAGCTTTCTTT
TRBD1	once	TRBJ1-1	TRBV5-3	CARSLVVRWTGGSEAFF	TGTGCCAGAAGCTTGGTGGTGAGGTGGACAGGGGGGTCTGAAGCTTTCTTT
TRBD1	.	TRBJ1-1	TRBV6-5	CASSPGQENTEAFF	TGTGCCAGCAGCCCCGGACAGGAGAACACTGAAGCTTTCTTT
TRBD1	.	TRBJ1-1	TRBV30	CAWSATGGAFF	TGTGCCTGGAGTGCCACAGGGGGGGCTTTCTTT
.	.	TRBJ1-6	TRBV6-6	CASRDTGSSYNSPLHF	TGTGCCAGCAGGGATACAGGGAGCTCCTATAATTCACCCCTCCACTTT
.	.	TRBJ2-7	TRBV5-6	CASSLLGGDEQYF	TGTGCCAGCAGCTTGTTAGGAGGGGACGAGCAGTACTTC
.	.	TRBJ2-7	TRBV9	CASSVEHSSYEQYF	TGTGCCAGCAGCGTAGAACACAGCTCCTACGAGCAGTACTTC
.	.	TRBJ1-3	TRBV19	CASTDRLSSGNTIYF	TGTGCCAGTACCGACAGGCTGAGCTCTGGAAACACCATATATTTT
.	.	TRBJ2-1	TRBV5-1	CASSTAPSSGNEQFF	TGCGCCAGCAGCACCGCGCCCAGTTCAGGCAATGAGCAGTTCTTC